Each of the 28 T cell receptor beta chains below was sequenced from the same sample in a study of T cell repertoires in cytomegalovirus infection. TCRdb reprocessed the reads with MiXCR, giving one entry per CDR3 protein. The table records roughly 720,000 distinct CDR3 sequences, 35% of them present only once. The source material was PBMCs. Receptors were obtained from a human donor in good health (CMV status not recorded). Some clones in this sample may be carry-over from other donors' samples.

V is TRBV4-1 and J is TRBJ2-7, with 9 bases aligning to TRBD1. CDR1 and CDR2 (germline): MGHRA, YSYEKL. The junction had 13 bases not matched to a gene; V was cut back by 0 bases and J by 4 bases. The CDR3 totals 18 residues. The CDR3 loop is CASSQDPRDRARRYEQYF. In DNA form, the CDR3 reads TGCGCCAGCAGCCAAGATCCTCGGGACAGGGCACGGAGATACGAGCAGTACTTC.

The J gene is TRBJ2-3, the V gene TRBV5-1; 9 bases fit TRBD1. The CDR3 sequence is 15 residues long. In germline, CDR1 is SGHRS, CDR2 YFSETQ. Trimming removed 4 bases from V and 6 bases from J; junction bases left unmatched: 9. The CDR3 coding sequence is TGCGCCAGCAGCCCAAGGACAGGGGTTGAGGATACGCAGTATTTT. This translates into CASSPRTGVEDTQYF.

This chain uses TRBV3-1 with TRBJ1-1; TRBD1 is a possible D gene (6 bases). V gave up 3 bases and J gave up 3 bases, with 17 bases separating them. Germline-derived CDR1 and CDR2 are LGHDT and YNNKEL (reference sequence). The CDR3 consists of 16 residues. CDR3 sequence (DNA): TGTGCCAGCAGCCAGGGACACCAGGGGTCGTACACTGAAGCTTTCTTT. Translated, it gives CASSQGHQGSYTEAFF.

The chain joins TRBV7-2 to TRBJ2-1; 8 bases line up with TRBD2. Per the germline V gene, CDR1 is SGHTA and CDR2 is FQGNSA. The CDR3 runs 13 residues. Trimming at V came to 2 bases and at J to 14 bases, leaving 8 bases not matched to a gene. CDR3 in amino acids: CASSLYIAGTKFF. DNA for the CDR3: TGTGCCAGCAGCTTATACATAGCGGGGACTAAGTTCTTC.

The V and J genes are TRBV28 and TRBJ1-3, with D tentatively TRBD1 (6 bases). CDR1 and CDR2 (germline): MDHEN, SYDVKM. V lost 7 bases, J lost 1 base, and 11 bases lay in between. The CDR3 has 14 residues. CDR3 nucleotides: TGTGCCAGCACCCTAGGGGGTTCTGGAAACACCATATATTTT. Translating gives CASTLGGSGNTIYF.

J is TRBJ1-3 and V is TRBV12-5; no clear D. The CDR3 covers 13 residues. V was pared by 4 bases and J by 2 bases, with 6 bases between. Germline-derived CDR1 and CDR2 are LGHNT and FRNRAP. CDR3 amino acids: CASGSSPGNTIYF. The CDR3 DNA follows: TGTGCTAGTGGTTCGAGCCCTGGAAACACCATATATTTT.

The sample holds many counts of this clonotype. This chain uses TRBV7-9 with TRBJ2-7; D is ambiguous. V was trimmed by 0 bases and J by 4 bases, leaving 7 bases between them. CDR1 is SEHNR and CDR2 is FQNEAQ in the germline V gene (reference sequence). This CDR3 is 13 amino acids long. This chain's CDR3 is CASSLATIYEQYF. CDR3 coding DNA: TGTGCCAGCAGCTTAGCGACAATATACGAGCAGTACTTC.

J is TRBJ2-3 and V is TRBV20-1; 8 bases match TRBD2. This CDR3 is 15 amino acids long. V trimming: 3 bases; J trimming: 14 bases; junction bases outside the gene matches: 19. CDR1 and CDR2 from the germline V gene are DFQATT and SNEGSKA (reference sequence). The CDR3 sequence is CSARGELAAHHKGYF. CDR3 DNA: TGCAGTGCTAGGGGGGAACTAGCGGCTCATCACAAAGGGTATTTT.

This clonotype appeared once. The gene calls are TRBV19 and TRBJ2-1, with D possibly TRBD2 on 6 matching bases. The CDR3 extends over 14 amino acids. The germline V gene has CDR1 LNHDA and CDR2 SQIVND (reference sequence). Trimming took off 7 bases at V and 4 bases at J, with 14 bases between the two ends. CDR3 amino acids: CASIRGTGYNEQFF. The CDR3 DNA reads as TGTGCCAGTATTAGAGGGACTGGGTACAATGAGCAGTTCTTC. The entire variable domain, with the rest obtained from reference TRBV19 and TRBJ2-1, is as follows: DGGITQSPKYLFRKEGQNVTLSCEQNLNHDAMYWYRQDPGQGLRLIYYSQIVNDFQKGDIAEGYSVSREKKESFPLTVTSAQKNPTAFYLCASIRGTGYNEQFFGPGTRLTVL.

V and J are TRBV19 and TRBJ1-4, with D unclear. This CDR3 region has 16 residues. Trimming cost V 5 bases and J 3 bases, with 16 bases left between them. The germline CDR1 and CDR2 sequences are LNHDA and SQIVND (reference sequence). The DNA of the CDR3 is TGTGCCAGTAGTGAAGATACGTCGCCTCCTAATGAAAAACTGTTTTTT. It codes for CASSEDTSPPNEKLFF.

This clonotype was detected only a few times. The CDR3 is CASSLEGQGAHEQYF. The CDR3 DNA reads as TGTGCCAGCAGCTTAGAGGGACAGGGGGCCCACGAGCAGTACTTC. This chain uses TRBV7-6 with TRBJ2-7; 12 nucleotides match TRBD1. There are 15 residues in the CDR3. CDR1 and CDR2 from the germline V gene are SGHVS and FNYEAQ. With 1 base clipped from V and 5 bases from J, the junction kept 3 bases outside the gene matches. The whole variable domain, filled in from reference TRBV7-6 and TRBJ2-7, reads GAGVSQSPRYKVTKRGQDVALRCDPISGHVSLYWYRQALGQGPEFLTYFNYEAQQDKSGLPNDRFSAERPEGSISTLTIQRTEQRDSAMYRCASSLEGQGAHEQYFGPGTRLTVT.

The chain is built from TRBV7-3 and TRBJ1-5; D remains unclear. CDR1 is SGHTA, CDR2 FQGTGA, per germline. This CDR3 is built from 13 residues. V was shortened by 4 bases and J by 6 bases, with 10 bases between the two germline ends. The CDR3 loop is CASSYEPTQPQHF. For the CDR3, the DNA is TGTGCCAGCAGCTATGAACCCACTCAGCCCCAGCATTTT.

The chain joins TRBV5-4 to TRBJ2-1; 8 bases are shared with TRBD1. The ends lost 3 bases at V and 2 bases at J; junction bases unmatched: 7. CDR3 length: 16 residues. CDR1 and CDR2 (germline): SGHNT, YYREEE (reference sequence). CDR3 nucleotide sequence: TGTGCCAGCAGCTCCGCGACAGGGGCTACCTACAATGAGCAGTTCTTC. Translation gives CASSSATGATYNEQFF. Variable domain in full (rest from reference TRBV5-4 and TRBJ2-1): ETGVTQSPTHLIKTRGQQVTLRCSSQSGHNTVSWYQQALGQGPQFIFQYYREEENGRGNFPPRFSGLQFPNYSSELNVNALELDDSALYLCASSSATGATYNEQFFGPGTRLTVL.

This clonotype was seen only once. The chain carries TRBV27 and TRBJ1-2, with D perhaps matching TRBD1 (5 bases). The CDR3 covers 14 residues. The germline V gene has CDR1 MNHEY and CDR2 SMNVEV (reference sequence). V lost 0 bases, J lost 4 bases, and 9 bases lay in between. The CDR3 spells CASSLSRGAYGYTF. The CDR3 nucleotides are TGTGCCAGCAGTTTATCACGGGGCGCCTATGGCTACACCTTC.

The J gene is TRBJ1-1, the V gene TRBV27, with D possibly matching TRBD1 (6 bases). Germline V lookup: CDR1 MNHEY, CDR2 SMNVEV (reference sequence). There are 12 residues in the CDR3. The germline V and J ends were trimmed by 8 bases and 11 bases, with 18 bases remaining between them. The CDR3 here is CASGRGGGEAFF. CDR3 in DNA: TGTGCCAGCGGAAGGGGAGGGGGAGAGGCTTTCTTT.

This clonotype appeared a few times. The gene calls are TRBV7-2 and TRBJ1-2, with 9 bases lining up with TRBD1. After removal of 4 bases from V and 4 bases from J, the junction contained 7 bases not matched to a gene. Germline assignment: CDR1 SGHTA and CDR2 FQGNSA. The CDR3 extends over 15 amino acids. The CDR3 DNA is TGTGCCAGCAGCTCCGACAGGGGGTTTACCTATGGCTACACCTTC. This translates into CASSSDRGFTYGYTF. The full variable domain, in which reference TRBV7-2 and TRBJ1-2 provide the parts outside the CDR3, is GAGVSQSPSNKVTEKGKDVELRCDPISGHTALYWYRQSLGQGLEFLIYFQGNSAPDKSGLPSDRFSAERTGGSVSTLTIQRTQQEDSAVYLCASSSDRGFTYGYTFGSGTRLTVV.

This rearrangement joins TRBV12-3 or TRBV12-4 to TRBJ2-2, with a possible D match to TRBD1 (5 bases). Trimming shortened V by 3 bases and J by 4 bases, and 9 bases separated the two germline ends. This CDR3 spans 14 amino acids. CDR3 residues: CASSFLGRTGELFF. CDR3 coding DNA: TGTGCCAGCAGTTTTCTGGGGCGCACCGGGGAGCTGTTTTTT.

This clonotype has at least ten counts. This rearrangement joins TRBV7-2 to TRBJ2-3, with D unclear. The CDR3 contains 17 residues. Trimming pared 2 bases from V and 2 bases from J, leaving 17 bases between. CDR1 SGHTA and CDR2 FQGNSA come from the germline V gene. CDR3 coding DNA: TGTGCCAGCAGCTTAAACTCAGTCCAGTTCCCCACAGATACGCAGTATTTT. Translation gives CASSLNSVQFPTDTQYF.

This clonotype has more than one count but fewer than ten. The chain joins TRBV7-6 to TRBJ1-4; weak D call: TRBD1 (5 bases). Germline V gene lookup returns CDR1 SGHVS and CDR2 FNYEAQ. The V end lost 5 bases, the J end lost 7 bases, and 14 bases lay between the germline ends. The CDR3 contains 14 residues. The CDR3 reads CASSPGTDPEKLFF. CDR3 DNA: TGTGCCAGCAGCCCCGGGACCGATCCTGAAAAACTGTTTTTT.

The chain recombines TRBV28 with TRBJ1-1; unclear D gene. Germline CDR1 is MDHEN and CDR2 is SYDVKM. This CDR3 comprises 13 residues. V lost 6 bases and J lost 3, with 11 bases in between. CDR3 sequence: CASRDLKDTEAFF. The CDR3 region has the DNA TGTGCCAGCAGGGATCTGAAGGACACTGAAGCTTTCTTT.

This clonotype was found a few times. This sequence joins TRBV6-5 and TRBJ1-1; 9 bases map to TRBD1. Germline CDR1 reads MNHEY; CDR2 reads SVGAGI. Trimming took 0 bases from V and 3 from J; bases not matched to a gene: 5. The CDR3 loop spans 16 amino acids. The CDR3 spells CASSYSGDREDTEAFF. The DNA of the CDR3 is TGTGCCAGCAGTTACTCTGGGGACAGGGAGGACACTGAAGCTTTCTTT.

The sample holds a few counts of this clonotype. The rearrangement links TRBV28 to TRBJ1-2; the D gene is possibly TRBD1 (6 bases). The CDR3 length is 17 residues. Germline lookup yields CDR1 MDHEN and CDR2 SYDVKM. The V and J ends lost 4 bases and 2 bases respectively, with 20 bases between them. The CDR3 DNA is TGTGCCAGCAGTTACTCCCCAGGGGACACGGAAAACTATGGCTACACCTTC. Translating it yields CASSYSPGDTENYGYTF.

The sample holds a few counts of this clonotype. V gene TRBV5-5 combines with J gene TRBJ2-1, with D perhaps being TRBD1 or TRBD2 (5 bases each). Trimming stripped 2 bases from V and 8 bases from J, with 17 bases between. Germline lookup yields CDR1 SGHKS and CDR2 YYEKEE (reference sequence). This CDR3 is 15 amino acids long. This chain's CDR3 is CASSLSYPGGHEQFF. CDR3 nucleotide sequence: TGTGCCAGCAGCTTATCTTACCCTGGGGGTCATGAGCAGTTCTTC.

This clonotype came up a few times. The chain has TRBV7-6 and TRBJ1-2; D is unresolved. Trimming shortened V by 8 bases and J by 7 bases, and 17 bases separated the two germline ends. The CDR3 has 13 amino acids. Germline V gene lookup returns CDR1 SGHVS and CDR2 FNYEAQ. In DNA form, the CDR3 reads TGTGCCAGCCGGGATAGGGAAGGCGGTGGCTACACCTTC. Translating it yields CASRDREGGGYTF.

The chain employs TRBV4-1 and TRBJ1-3; maybe TRBD1 (5 bases). Trimming removed 0 bases from V and 2 bases from J, with 8 bases in between. This CDR3 spans 15 amino acids. Germline V gene lookup returns CDR1 MGHRA and CDR2 YSYEKL. For the CDR3, the DNA is TGCGCCAGCAGCCAAGATTCAGGGACTGGAAACACCATATATTTT. It encodes CASSQDSGTGNTIYF.

This clonotype was counted only a few times. V gene TRBV10-3 combines with J gene TRBJ2-7; D remains ambiguous. Looked up from germline, CDR1 is ENHRY and CDR2 is SYGVKD. CDR3 length: 12 residues. V lost 0 bases, J lost 7 bases, and 7 bases lay in between. As DNA, the CDR3 is TGTGCCATCAGTGAGTCTCTACCAGAGCAGTACTTC. Translated: CAISESLPEQYF.

The chain has TRBV11-2 and TRBJ2-5; D unresolved. The CDR3 spans 13 residues. Germline V gene data show CDR1 as SGHAT and CDR2 as FQNNGV. The ends were cut back, 4 bases at V and 6 bases at J, with 12 bases in the middle. CDR3 amino acids: CASSSIDGKTQYF. The CDR3 DNA follows: TGTGCCAGCAGCTCAATAGACGGAAAGACCCAGTACTTC.

This clonotype came up a few times. This chain connects TRBV11-2 to TRBJ2-1; the match to TRBD2 covers 8 bases. Trimming took 0 bases from V and 5 from J; bases not matched to a gene: 12. This CDR3 is built from 18 residues. The V gene's germline CDR1 is SGHAT and CDR2 FQNNGV. CDR3 residues: CASSLDALSGTRDNEQFF. In DNA form, the CDR3 reads TGTGCCAGCAGCTTAGATGCCCTTTCCGGGACTAGAGACAATGAGCAGTTCTTC.